The 25 T cell receptor beta chains given below trace back to one sample, sequenced in a study of blood T cell repertoires in COVID-19. The assay was immunoSEQ multiplex PCR, and TCRdb's table has in-frame clones only and misses some. The profile covers some 65,000 clones, with roughly 92% appearing a single time and approximately 2.6% taken by the ten largest. The specimen was peripheral blood. These receptors originate from a man in his sixties or seventies with active COVID-19.

The genes are TRBV7-9 and TRBJ1-6; a possible D gene is TRBD1 (5 bases). V shed 3 bases and J shed 1 base, with 13 bases lying between them. Germline lookup yields CDR1 SEHNR and CDR2 FQNEAQ (reference sequence). There are 17 residues in the CDR3. The CDR3 loop reads CASSFGGAGSYNSPLHF. CDR3 coding DNA: TGTGCCAGCAGCTTCGGAGGGGCTGGGTCCTATAATTCACCCCTCCACTTT.

The chain combines TRBV2 with TRBJ1-6; possible D gene TRBD1, 6 bases. The germline CDR1 and CDR2 sequences are SNHLY and FYNNEI. The V gene lost 3 bases and the J gene lost 7 bases, with 13 bases spanning the gap. This CDR3 has 15 amino acids. For the CDR3, the DNA is TGTGCCAGCAGTGACCGGGGGGCTGGGAATTCACCCCTCCACTTT. It translates to CASSDRGAGNSPLHF.

The rearrangement links TRBV7-3 to TRBJ2-3; D is ambiguous. The CDR3 spans 14 residues. From germline, CDR1 is SGHTA and CDR2 FQGTGA. The V end was cut by 5 bases, the J end by 4 bases, with 13 bases between. The CDR3 DNA reads TGTGCCAGCAGCCAAGAGCTCCCTCCAGATACGCAGTATTTT. This sequence encodes CASSQELPPDTQYF.

J is TRBJ2-1 and V is TRBV5-1, with TRBD2 matching over 8 bases. Germline-derived CDR1 and CDR2 are SGHRS and YFSETQ. V shed 0 bases, J shed 5 bases, and the junction held 7 bases outside the gene matches. This CDR3 is 16 amino acids long. The CDR3 spells CASSLAVVAGNNEQFF. As DNA, the CDR3 is TGCGCCAGCAGCTTGGCCGTGGTAGCGGGGAACAATGAGCAGTTCTTC.

The chain is built from TRBV9 and TRBJ1-2; 9 bases align to TRBD1. After removal of 3 bases from V and 5 bases from J, the junction contained 17 bases not matched to a gene. Per germline, CDR1 SGDLS and CDR2 YYNGEE. The CDR3 is 18 amino acids. CDR3 in DNA: TGTGCCAGCAGCGCACAGGGGGCAGTGGTGTCTGGTGTATATGGCTACACCTTC. It codes for CASSAQGAVVSGVYGYTF.

The chain couples TRBV11-3 to TRBJ2-5; 9 nucleotides match TRBD2. Germline V lookup: CDR1 SGHNT, CDR2 YENEEA. The CDR3 sequence is 14 residues long. The V and J ends lost 6 bases and 3 bases, in that order; junction bases with no gene match: 5. The CDR3 spells CASRSSGGKETQYF. Written as DNA, the CDR3 is TGTGCCAGCAGGTCGAGCGGGGGGAAAGAGACCCAGTACTTC.

The chain employs TRBV5-5 and TRBJ2-1, with TRBD2 as a possible D gene (6 bases). Germline loops: CDR1 SGHKS, CDR2 YYEKEE (reference sequence). The CDR3 length is 14 residues. V lost 2 bases and J 7 bases, leaving 13 bases between the germline ends. Here the CDR3 reads CASSFPTAGNEQFF. CDR3 nucleotides: TGTGCCAGCAGCTTTCCGACCGCGGGAAATGAGCAGTTCTTC.

This clone was found a few times. The V call is TRBV28, the J call TRBJ1-5, with TRBD1 matching over 7 bases. CDR1 MDHEN and CDR2 SYDVKM come from the germline V gene. V trimming: 6 bases; J trimming: 5 bases; junction bases outside the gene matches: 10. The CDR3 runs 15 residues. The CDR3 DNA sequence: TGTGCCAGCAGACCAATTACAGGGGTCGATCAGCCCCAGCATTTT. Translation gives CASRPITGVDQPQHF. Filled out from reference TRBV28 and TRBJ1-5, the complete variable domain reads DVKVTQSSRYLVKRTGEKVFLECVQDMDHENMFWYRQDPGLGLRLIYFSYDVKMKEKGDIPEGYSVSREKKERFSLILESASTNQTSMYLCASRPITGVDQPQHFGDGTRLSIL.

The gene calls are TRBV5-1 and TRBJ1-3, with D perhaps TRBD1 (5 bases). The CDR3 has 17 residues. Germline-derived CDR1 and CDR2 are SGHRS and YFSETQ. V gave up 4 bases and J gave up 2 bases, with 19 bases separating them. The DNA of the CDR3 is TGCGCCAGCAGCGGCGGGACGGGAAGGGCCGCTGGAAACACCATATATTTT. Its translation is CASSGGTGRAAGNTIYF.

The chain joins TRBV4-2 to TRBJ2-2, with TRBD2 identical over 7 bases. From germline, CDR1 is LGHNA and CDR2 YNFKEQ. The CDR3 loop spans 15 amino acids. V lost 2 bases, J lost 1 base, and 1 base stayed unmatched. DNA of the CDR3: TGTGCCAGCAGCCAAACTAGCGTGAACACCGGGGAGCTGTTTTTT. It yields the protein CASSQTSVNTGELFF.

This sequence joins TRBV9 and TRBJ2-1, with 15 bases aligning to TRBD2. Germline CDR1 is SGDLS and CDR2 is YYNGEE. V was pared by 2 bases and J by 8 bases, with 2 bases of the junction left unmatched. The CDR3 runs to 15 residues. CDR3 sequence (DNA): TGTGCCAGCAGCGTCGGGACTAGCGGGGGGTATGAGCAGTTCTTC. Translating it yields CASSVGTSGGYEQFF. Looking up the rest from reference TRBV9 and TRBJ2-1 gives the full variable domain: DSGVTQTPKHLITATGQRVTLRCSPRSGDLSVYWYQQSLDQGLQFLIQYYNGEERAKGNILERFSAQQFPDLHSELNLSSLELGDSALYFCASSVGTSGGYEQFFGPGTRLTVL.

The chain joins TRBV6-5 to TRBJ2-7; weak D call: TRBD1 (5 bases). Germline V gene lookup returns CDR1 MNHEY and CDR2 SVGAGI. Trimming left V 6 bases short and J 3 bases short, with 9 bases between. There are 12 residues in the CDR3. CDR3 bases: TGTGCCAGCAGAGGGGCGGACTACGAGCAGTACTTC. Its protein is CASRGADYEQYF.

The chain couples TRBV9 to TRBJ1-1, with D perhaps TRBD1 (6 bases). CDR3 length: 14 amino acids. Germline CDR1 and CDR2: SGDLS and YYNGEE. V was cut by 3 bases and J by 4 bases, with 13 bases left in between. CDR3 bases: TGTGCCAGCAGCGGAAACAGGGATTTCACTGAAGCTTTCTTT. It encodes CASSGNRDFTEAFF.

The chain has TRBV4-1 and TRBJ2-5, with a tentative D call TRBD2 (6 bases). The germline gives CDR1 MGHRA, CDR2 YSYEKL. Trimming left V 4 bases short and J 5 bases short, with 14 bases between. The CDR3 loop spans 14 amino acids. The CDR3 DNA reads as TGCGCCAGCAGCCCTAATCGGGGGAAGGAGACCCAGTACTTC. It specifies CASSPNRGKETQYF.

The CDR3 loop reads CASSLPVGDRSFF. The CDR3 nucleotides are TGTGCCAGCAGCTTACCGGTGGGGGACAGGTCTTTCTTT. J is TRBJ1-1 and V is TRBV5-8; 8 nucleotides align to TRBD1. Germline CDR1 SGHTS, CDR2 YDEGEE. The CDR3 loop spans 13 amino acids. J gave up 12 bases and V 2 bases, and 9 bases lay outside the gene matches. Together with reference TRBV5-8 and TRBJ1-1, the CDR3 gives the full variable domain: EAGVTQSPTHLIKTRGQQATLRCSPISGHTSVYWYQQALGLGLQFLLWYDEGEERNRGNFPPRFSGRQFPNYSSELNVNALELEDSALYLCASSLPVGDRSFFGQGTRLTVV.

The rearrangement joins TRBV29-1 to TRBJ1-4; D not certain. The CDR3 is made up of 14 amino acids. Between the trimmed V and J ends, which lost 6 bases and 4 bases, there was a span of 15 bases. Germline CDR1 reads SQVTM; CDR2 reads ANQGSEA. CDR3 sequence (DNA): TGCAGCGTGCTGACTGAGCCGGGTAATGAAAAACTGTTTTTT. Translation: CSVLTEPGNEKLFF.

This sequence joins TRBV5-1 and TRBJ2-1; 11 bases align to TRBD1. There are 16 residues in the CDR3. V gave up 3 bases and J gave up 3 bases; unmatched junction bases: 5. Looked up from germline, CDR1 is SGHRS and CDR2 is YFSETQ. The chain's CDR3 is CASSSDGTGGYNEQFF. The CDR3 region has the DNA TGCGCCAGCAGCTCCGACGGGACAGGGGGCTACAATGAGCAGTTCTTC.

J is TRBJ2-5 and V is TRBV25-1; the D is unclear. Germline V gene data show CDR1 as MGHDK and CDR2 as SYGVNS. V was shortened by 0 bases and J by 2 bases, with 10 bases between the two germline ends. This CDR3 is 15 amino acids long. The CDR3 DNA reads TGTGCCAGCAGTGAATATATCACTCAACAAGAGACCCAGTACTTC. Protein: CASSEYITQQETQYF.

V is TRBV5-1 and J is TRBJ1-1; TRBD1 matches 9 bases. This CDR3 has 18 amino acids. Germline lookup yields CDR1 SGHRS and CDR2 YFSETQ. V dropped 4 bases and J dropped 5; count of bases not matched to a gene: 18. The CDR3 loop reads CASSATSGTGRLRTEAFF. CDR3 bases: TGCGCCAGCAGCGCAACCTCCGGGACAGGGCGGTTGAGGACTGAAGCTTTCTTT.

The V gene is TRBV7-7, the J gene TRBJ2-5; 8 bases are a match to TRBD2. After removal of 5 bases from V and 13 bases from J, the junction contained 9 bases not matched to a gene. The CDR3 length is 12 residues. The germline V gene encodes CDR1 SSHAT and CDR2 FNYEAQ (reference sequence). This CDR3 reads CASSNPAGGTYF. The CDR3 DNA reads as TGTGCCAGCAGCAACCCTGCGGGGGGCACGTACTTC.

The V gene is TRBV14, the J gene TRBJ2-7, with 7 nucleotides matching TRBD1. The CDR3 has 13 amino acids. The germline V gene has CDR1 SGHDN and CDR2 FVKESK. V shed 4 bases and J 2 bases; nucleotides not matched to a gene: 2. The CDR3 bases are TGTGCCAGCAGCCGGGACAGTACCTACGAGCAGTACTTC. Translating gives CASSRDSTYEQYF.

V gene TRBV9 combines with J gene TRBJ1-4; D call uncertain. Trimming took off 2 bases at V and 5 bases at J, with 10 bases between the two ends. The CDR3 contains 14 residues. Germline V gene lookup returns CDR1 SGDLS and CDR2 YYNGEE. The CDR3: CASSVWATNEKLFF. In DNA form, the CDR3 reads TGTGCCAGCAGCGTCTGGGCGACGAATGAAAAACTGTTTTTT.

The genes are TRBV7-9 and TRBJ2-7, with 10 bases aligning to TRBD1. The CDR3 has 13 amino acids. The junction had 5 bases not matched to a gene; V was cut back by 5 bases and J by 7 bases. Germline V lookup: CDR1 SEHNR, CDR2 FQNEAQ (reference sequence). The CDR3 nucleotides are TGTGCCAGCAGCCGACAGGGGGCAGAGGAGCAGTACTTC. It is translated as CASSRQGAEEQYF. The full variable domain, with the rest looked up from reference TRBV7-9 and TRBJ2-7, is DTGVSQNPRHKITKRGQNVTFRCDPISEHNRLYWYRQTLGQGPEFLTYFQNEAQLEKSRLLSDRFSAERPKGSFSTLEIQRTEQGDSAMYLCASSRQGAEEQYFGPGTRLTVT.

The chain carries TRBV19 and TRBJ2-5, with TRBD1 matching over 10 bases. Unmatched junction bases numbered 9, after V lost 10 bases and J lost 4 bases. CDR1 and CDR2 from the germline V gene are LNHDA and SQIVND (reference sequence). This CDR3 is 14 amino acids long. The CDR3 is CATSRDRGSETQYF. Here the CDR3 DNA reads TGTGCCACCTCCCGGGACAGGGGTTCAGAGACCCAGTACTTC.

The chain uses TRBV3-1 (or the pseudogene TRBV3-2) and TRBJ2-2; 7 nucleotides align to TRBD1. Unmatched junction bases numbered 2, after V lost 1 base and J lost 3 bases. The length of the CDR3 is 15 residues. Germline loops: CDR1 LGHDT, CDR2 YNNKEL (reference sequence). The DNA for the CDR3 is TGTGCCAGCAGCCAAGCACAGGGGTACACCGGGGAGCTGTTTTTT. Translation: CASSQAQGYTGELFF.